This T cell receptor beta chain was documented in a study of T cells in Graves' hyperthyroidism and ophthalmopathy. Study-wide results and caveats: Ophthalmopathy was told apart from stable hyperthyroidism by a 13 V-J model.

The investigators amplified TCR beta CDR3 regions from RNA transcripts. First-round RT-PCR targeting the TCR CDR3 was performed with the HTBI primer set. TCRdb fed the multiplex PCR reads into MiXCR, producing one record per CDR3 protein. The sample consists of under 450,000 distinct CDR3 sequences, 15% to 19% of them appearing once. This clonotype appeared many times. Its specificity is unknown. The germline V and J ends were trimmed by 4 bases and 7 bases, with 21 bases remaining between them. Germline CDR1 is SGHNT and CDR2 is YYREEE (reference sequence). The CDR3 extends over 16 amino acids. The sequenced sample was blood. The TCR was taken from a woman younger than 35 with Graves' hyperthyroidism. The rearrangement links TRBV5-4 to TRBJ2-4, with D perhaps TRBD2 (7 bases). The CDR3 sequence: CASSPYIQGGRNIQYF. The DNA for the CDR3 is TGTGCCAGCAGCCCATATATACAGGGAGGGCGGAACATTCAGTACTTC.